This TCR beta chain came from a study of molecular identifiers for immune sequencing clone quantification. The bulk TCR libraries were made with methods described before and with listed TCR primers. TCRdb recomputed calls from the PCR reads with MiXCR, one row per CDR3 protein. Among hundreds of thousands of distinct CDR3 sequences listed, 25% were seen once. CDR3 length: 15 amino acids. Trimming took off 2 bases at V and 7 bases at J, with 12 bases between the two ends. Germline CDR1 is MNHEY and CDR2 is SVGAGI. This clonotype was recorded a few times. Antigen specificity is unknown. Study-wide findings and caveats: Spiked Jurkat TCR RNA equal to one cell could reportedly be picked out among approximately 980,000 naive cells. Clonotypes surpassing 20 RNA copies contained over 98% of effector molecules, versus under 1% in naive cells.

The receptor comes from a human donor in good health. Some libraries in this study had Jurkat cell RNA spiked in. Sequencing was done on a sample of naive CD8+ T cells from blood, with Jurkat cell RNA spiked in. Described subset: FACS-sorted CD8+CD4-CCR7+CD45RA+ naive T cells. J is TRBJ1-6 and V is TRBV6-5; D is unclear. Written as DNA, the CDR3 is TGTGCCAGCAGTTACGGTCTTGGGCCCAATTCACCCCTCCACTTT. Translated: CASSYGLGPNSPLHF.